Below, 5 T cell receptor beta chains from the same sample are listed, as sequenced in a study of shared clonotypes between healthy human individuals. Here immunoSEQ multiplex PCR was the method, and the copy in TCRdb shows in-frame clones only, minus some. The sample holds 1.5 million to 2.5 million clones, about 95% seen once. Terminally differentiated effector memory CD45RA+ cells were excluded by CCR7 positive selection of CD45RO-negative cells. Material for sequencing was naive CD8+ T cells sorted from blood. The source of these receptors is a man younger than 30 in good health.

The chain has TRBV2 and TRBJ1-1; D is undetermined. This CDR3 region has 15 residues. The germline V and J ends were trimmed by 4 bases and 5 bases, with 17 bases remaining between them. The V gene's germline CDR1 is SNHLY and CDR2 FYNNEI. The chain's CDR3 is CASSAGPSEDTEAFF. The CDR3 coding sequence is TGTGCCAGCAGTGCTGGACCCTCCGAAGATACTGAAGCTTTCTTT.

A remark on this clone: Other DNA sequences in this specimen translate into the identical CDR3. The chain uses TRBV11-2 and TRBJ2-3; D not resolved. V shed 4 bases and J shed 6 bases, with 5 bases lying between them. This CDR3 region has 11 residues. Germline CDR1 SGHAT, CDR2 FQNNGV. CDR3 coding DNA: TGTGCCAGCAGCTCGAGGGATACGCAGTATTTT. It codes for CASSSRDTQYF.

The chain joins TRBV30 to TRBJ2-7; D perhaps matches TRBD1 (5 bases). Trimming stripped 4 bases from V and 2 bases from J, with 12 bases between. Germline V gives CDR1 GTSNPN, CDR2 SVGIG (reference sequence). This CDR3 comprises 13 residues. CDR3 sequence (DNA): TGTGCCTGGATTGGGGCGGCTACCTACGAGCAGTACTTC. Translated: CAWIGAATYEQYF.

The chain couples TRBV6-1 to TRBJ2-1, with 7 bases aligning to TRBD2. Germline CDR1 is MNHNS and CDR2 is SASEGT. J was trimmed by 3 bases and V by 7 bases; bases with no gene match: 9. The CDR3 has 15 residues. The CDR3, as DNA: TGTGCCAGCACCGAAACCAGCGGGAACTACAATGAGCAGTTCTTC. It translates to CASTETSGNYNEQFF.

The V gene is TRBV27, the J gene TRBJ1-5; TRBD1 matches 12 bases. Trimming took 4 bases from V and 0 from J; bases not matched to a gene: 7. Germline CDR1 is MNHEY and CDR2 is SMNVEV (reference sequence). This CDR3 contains 18 residues. The CDR3 DNA reads as TGTGCCAGCAGTTATTTAGGGACAGGGGGCTTTAGCAATCAGCCCCAGCATTTT. It specifies CASSYLGTGGFSNQPQHF.